Listed below are T cell receptor beta chains from one sample, sequenced in a study of T cells after yellow fever vaccination. TCRdb re-derived calls from the 5' RACE reads in MiXCR, one entry per CDR3 protein. There are 300,000 to 450,000 distinct CDR3 sequences in the sample; 6.2% occur only once, and 15% lies in the top ten. The material was PBMCs, obtained 5 days after the yellow fever booster vaccination. Receptor source: a man younger than 45 who received the YFV17D yellow fever vaccine. The CDR3 runs from the conserved cysteine through the conserved F or W. D genes are given only for firm matches. The listing skips clone size in some rows; elsewhere it reads once, few, many or a size class.

TRBJ1-4,NA,TRBD1,TRBV6-5,CASSYSGTENEKLFF,TGTGCCAGCAGCTATTCCGGGACAGAAAATGAAAAACTGTTTTTT
TRBJ2-2,many,NA,TRBV11-2,CASSTTYRPGGITGELFF,TGTGCCAGCAGCACAACTTATCGTCCAGGGGGGATCACCGGGGAGCTGTTTTTT
TRBJ2-1,many,NA,TRBV12-3/TRBV12-4,CASSAVAASEQFF,TGTGCCAGCAGCGCTGTCGCGGCATCCGAGCAGTTCTTC
TRBJ2-5,NA,TRBD1,TRBV15,CATSREDRGLETPYF,TGTGCCACCAGCAGAGAGGACAGGGGGCTTGAGACCCCGTACTTC
TRBJ2-1,few,NA,TRBV5-6,CASSLGLVANEQFF,TGTGCCAGCAGCTTGGGTTTAGTCGCCAATGAGCAGTTCTTC
TRBJ2-1,NA,TRBD1,TRBV5-5,CASRPGTAAYNEQFF,TGTGCCAGCAGGCCCGGGACAGCCGCCTACAATGAGCAGTTCTTC
TRBJ2-1,few,NA,TRBV11-2,CASSSRLSGVDNEQFF,TGTGCCAGCAGTTCTCGCTTGTCGGGAGTGGACAATGAGCAGTTCTTC
TRBJ1-1,NA,NA,TRBV6-2/TRBV6-3,CASSHGTLLAEAFF,TGTGCCAGCAGCCACGGGACTCTTCTCGCTGAAGCTTTCTTT
TRBJ2-6,many,NA,TRBV20-1,CSATPSGGLVGANVLTF,TGCAGTGCTACCCCCTCGGGCGGGTTAGTCGGGGCCAACGTCCTGACTTTC
TRBJ2-1,NA,TRBD2,TRBV30,CAWSRGTSRDEQFF,TGTGCCTGGAGTCGCGGGACTAGTCGGGATGAGCAGTTCTTC
TRBJ2-1,few,NA,TRBV4-3,CASSQNTREYNEQFF,TGCGCCAGCAGCCAGAATACGCGAGAATACAATGAGCAGTTCTTC
TRBJ2-5,many,TRBD2,TRBV11-2,CASSLVLAGGQETQYF,TGTGCCAGCAGCTTAGTACTGGCGGGAGGGCAGGAGACCCAGTACTTC
TRBJ2-5,NA,NA,TRBV29-1,CSSKGPGETQYF,TGCAGCTCGAAGGGGCCAGGGGAGACCCAGTACTTC
TRBJ2-2,few,NA,TRBV20-1,CSAGLGSGPTGELFF,TGCAGTGCGGGCTTGGGGAGCGGCCCCACCGGGGAGCTGTTTTTT
TRBJ2-1,many,TRBD2,TRBV29-1,CSVELSGISYNEQFF,TGCAGCGTTGAACTTAGCGGGATCTCCTACAATGAGCAGTTCTTC
TRBJ1-6,NA,TRBD1,TRBV27,CASSFGTESTPLHF,TGTGCCAGCAGCTTCGGGACAGAATCCACCCCCCTCCACTTT
TRBJ2-1,few,NA,TRBV5-4,CASSPSTGHNEQFF,TGTGCCAGCAGCCCGAGCACAGGACACAATGAGCAGTTCTTC
TRBJ2-5,many,NA,TRBV6-5,CASSYGAAPGETQYF,TGTGCCAGCAGTTACGGGGCGGCCCCGGGTGAGACCCAGTACTTC